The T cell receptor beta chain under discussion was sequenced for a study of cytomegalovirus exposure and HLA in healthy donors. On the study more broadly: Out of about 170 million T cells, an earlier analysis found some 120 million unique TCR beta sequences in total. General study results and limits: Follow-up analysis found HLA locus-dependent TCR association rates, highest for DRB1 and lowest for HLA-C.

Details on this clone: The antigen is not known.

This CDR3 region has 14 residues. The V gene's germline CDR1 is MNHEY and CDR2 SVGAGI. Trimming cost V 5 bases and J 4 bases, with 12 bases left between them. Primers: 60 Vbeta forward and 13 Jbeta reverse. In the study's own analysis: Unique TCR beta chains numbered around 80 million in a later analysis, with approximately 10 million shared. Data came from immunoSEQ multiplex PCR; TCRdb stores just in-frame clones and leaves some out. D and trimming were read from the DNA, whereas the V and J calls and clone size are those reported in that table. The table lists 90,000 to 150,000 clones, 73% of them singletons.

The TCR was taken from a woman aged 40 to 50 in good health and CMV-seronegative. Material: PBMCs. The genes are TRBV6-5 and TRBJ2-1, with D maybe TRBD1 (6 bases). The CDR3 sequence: CASSTPGHYNEQFF. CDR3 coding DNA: TGTGCCAGCAGTACCCCGGGACATTACAATGAGCAGTTCTTC.